Listed here is a single TCR beta chain. Its specificity is not known. The trim removed 7 bases at V and 4 bases at J, leaving 7 bases unmatched. The CDR3 contains 14 residues. Per the germline V gene, CDR1 is MNHNS and CDR2 is SASEGT. This sample is drawn from a study of T cells in Graves' hyperthyroidism and ophthalmopathy. Amplification yielded TCR beta CDR3 regions, with RNA transcripts as the source. An initial round of RT-PCR targeting the TCR CDR3 relied on the HTBI primer set. TCRdb processed the multiplex PCR reads anew with MiXCR; each CDR3 protein has one entry. Of about 720,000 distinct CDR3 sequences listed, approximately 19% were seen once; the top ten hold approximately 15%. Study findings and constraints: Ophthalmopathy got predicted by the model a median approximately 6.4 months before its onset.

Participants, patients aged 18 to 65, had newly diagnosed hyperthyroidism with a duration under 2 months. Initially, at the first diagnosis of hyperthyroidism and before any ophthalmopathy symptoms, blood was sampled. PBMCs came from around 10 ml fresh peripheral blood. The gene calls are TRBV6-1 and TRBJ2-7, with 10 bases fitting TRBD1. Sequenced input: blood. The source is a woman aged 45-60 years with Graves' hyperthyroidism that later progressed to Graves' ophthalmopathy. The CDR3 nucleotides read TGTGCCAGCATCGTGGGACAGGGGCCTTACGAGCAGTACTTC. This translates into CASIVGQGPYEQYF.